This entry is about one T cell receptor (beta chain). Some clones are missing from TCRdb's copy, which holds only in-frame ones; the method was immunoSEQ multiplex PCR. The data contain under 1,100,000 clones, roughly 75% of them singletons. The CDR3 sequence is 14 residues long. V gave up 4 bases and J gave up 1 base, with 10 bases separating them. The germline V gene has CDR1 SNHLY and CDR2 FYNNEI. The record originates from a study of shared clonotypes between healthy human individuals. Across the study: Per donor, CD8 memory used one plate, CD8 naive used two, CD4 memory used three and CD4 naive used three.

The chain has TRBV2 and TRBJ1-1, with D possibly being TRBD1 (5 bases). The sequence derives from a man aged 18 to 30 in good health. Input material: memory CD4+ T cells sorted from blood. The subset denotes: CD45RA-negative fraction. CDR3: CASSADSANTEAFF. The CDR3 region has the DNA TGTGCCAGCAGTGCAGACAGCGCGAACACTGAAGCTTTCTTT.